What follows are 16 T cell receptor beta chains derived from one specimen sequenced in a study of CD8 T cells in Susac syndrome. An input of about 0.45 to 1 ug of RNA was subjected to reverse transcription using random hexamers. One entry per CDR3 protein, called by TCRdb with MiXCR from the immunoSEQ multiplex PCR reads. The table has 75,000 to 95,000 distinct CDR3 sequences, approximately 96% seen once. Sequenced input: CD8+ T cells from PBMCs. Receptors were obtained from a human donor with Susac syndrome.

V and J are TRBV6-6 and TRBJ2-1; D is perhaps TRBD2 (5 bases). Germline V lookup: CDR1 MNHNY, CDR2 SVGAGI (reference sequence). The CDR3 has 13 amino acids. The V end was cut by 5 bases, the J end by 1 base, with 6 bases between. Written as DNA, the CDR3 is TGTGCCAGCAGTAGCGGTTCCTACAATGAGCAGTTCTTC. This sequence encodes CASSSGSYNEQFF.

The chain uses TRBV6-5 and TRBJ2-3, with 8 nucleotides matching TRBD2. Germline CDR1 is MNHEY and CDR2 is SVGAGI. The CDR3 contains 17 residues. Unmatched junction bases numbered 14, after V lost 4 bases and J lost 5 bases. Here the CDR3 DNA reads TGTGCCAGCAGTTGGAGCCCAGCGGGGGACACCCAAGATACGCAGTATTTT. The encoded protein is CASSWSPAGDTQDTQYF.

The rearrangement joins TRBV9 to TRBJ1-6, with unresolved D. The germline V and J ends were trimmed by 1 base and 6 bases, with 8 bases remaining between them. The V gene's germline CDR1 is SGDLS and CDR2 YYNGEE. The CDR3 runs 14 residues. The CDR3 DNA reads as TGTGCCAGCAGCGTAAGGGCCCTTAATTCACCCCTCCACTTT. It is translated as CASSVRALNSPLHF.

This chain uses TRBV7-8 with TRBJ2-3; TRBD2 matches 9 bases. J was trimmed by 1 base and V by 1 base; bases with no gene match: 3. The germline CDR1 and CDR2 sequences are SGHVS and FQNEAQ. CDR3 length equals 16 residues. As DNA, the CDR3 is TGTGCCAGCAGCTTAGGGGTAGCGGGGGGCACAGATACGCAGTATTTT. It specifies CASSLGVAGGTDTQYF. Complete variable domain (other parts from reference TRBV7-8 and TRBJ2-3): GAGVSQSPRYKVAKRGQDVALRCDPISGHVSLFWYQQALGQGPEFLTYFQNEAQLDKSGLPSDRFFAERPEGSVSTLKIQRTQQEDSAVYLCASSLGVAGGTDTQYFGPGTRLTVL.

V usage is TRBV5-1 and J usage is TRBJ1-5; D is unresolved. The CDR3 is 15 residues long. V lost 3 bases, J lost 7 bases, and 17 bases lay in between. CDR1 is SGHRS and CDR2 is YFSETQ in the germline V gene. The CDR3 spells CASSSDVGVGQPQHF. The DNA for the CDR3 is TGCGCCAGCAGCTCGGACGTTGGGGTAGGACAGCCCCAGCATTTT.

V gene TRBV13 combines with J gene TRBJ1-1; unclear D gene. From germline, CDR1 is PRHDT and CDR2 FYEKMQ (reference sequence). This CDR3 is built from 16 residues. V was cut by 1 base and J by 3 bases, with 15 bases left in between. Here the CDR3 DNA reads TGTGCCAGCAGCTTAGAGCAGGAATGGAGGGACACTGAAGCTTTCTTT. It translates to CASSLEQEWRDTEAFF.

The chain couples TRBV20-1 to TRBJ2-7; D possibly matches TRBD1 or TRBD2 (5 bases each). The CDR3 sequence is 13 residues long. CDR1 is DFQATT and CDR2 is SNEGSKA in the germline V gene (reference sequence). Trimming stripped 8 bases from V and 4 bases from J, with 18 bases between. CDR3 sequence (DNA): TGCAGTACCCGGGACCCACGAGCGTACGAGCAGTACTTC. Translation: CSTRDPRAYEQYF.

This chain uses TRBV3-1 with TRBJ1-2; TRBD1 agrees at 7 bases. This CDR3 is built from 16 residues. V lost 0 bases, J lost 6 bases, and 10 bases stayed unmatched. The germline V gene has CDR1 LGHDT and CDR2 YNNKEL (reference sequence). The CDR3 nucleotides are TGTGCCAGCAGCCAAGATCAGGGGGGTAGGTGGGATGGCTACACCTTC. It is translated as CASSQDQGGRWDGYTF.

This chain joins TRBV12-3 or TRBV12-4 and TRBJ2-1, with a possible D match to TRBD2 (6 bases). The CDR3 is made up of 15 amino acids. Trimming cost V 7 bases and J 6 bases, with 19 bases left between them. As DNA, the CDR3 is TGTGCCAGCACCGTGCTAGCGACGAGCCTCAATGAGCAGTTCTTC. Residues: CASTVLATSLNEQFF.

The chain employs TRBV2 and TRBJ2-3; D possibly corresponds to TRBD1 (5 bases). CDR3 length equals 13 residues. CDR1 is SNHLY and CDR2 is FYNNEI in the germline V gene. V was trimmed by 6 bases and J by 3 bases, leaving 10 bases between them. CDR3 amino acids: CASSVKGTDTQYF. The CDR3, as DNA: TGTGCCAGCAGCGTCAAGGGGACAGATACGCAGTATTTT.

This chain connects TRBV12-3 or TRBV12-4 to TRBJ1-1; D unclear. This CDR3 has 13 amino acids. The V gene lost 5 bases and the J gene lost 0 bases, with 7 bases spanning the gap. The CDR3 loop reads CASSDMMNTEAFF. The CDR3 nucleotides are TGTGCCAGCAGTGACATGATGAACACTGAAGCTTTCTTT.

This rearrangement joins TRBV27 to TRBJ1-6; D possibly corresponds to TRBD1 (5 bases). The CDR3 is made up of 16 amino acids. Trimming took 5 bases from V and 0 from J, leaving 11 bases between them. The germline V gene has CDR1 MNHEY and CDR2 SMNVEV (reference sequence). The CDR3 bases are TGTGCCAGCAGTCAAGGGGTCAGCTCCTATAATTCACCCCTCCACTTT. It specifies CASSQGVSSYNSPLHF.

The rearrangement links TRBV9 to TRBJ1-1, with D uncertain. This CDR3 is built from 13 residues. V dropped 4 bases and J dropped 10 bases, with 17 bases sitting between them. Germline V lookup: CDR1 SGDLS, CDR2 YYNGEE. The chain's CDR3 is CASSPRTSEGAFF. CDR3 coding DNA: TGTGCCAGCAGCCCAAGAACCTCCGAGGGAGCTTTCTTT.

This sequence joins TRBV11-2 and TRBJ2-1, with no clear D. V was cut by 5 bases and J by 6 bases, with 11 bases left in between. Germline V gives CDR1 SGHAT, CDR2 FQNNGV. The CDR3 totals 13 residues. The CDR3 sequence is CASSPIGLNEQFF. In DNA form, the CDR3 reads TGTGCCAGCAGCCCCATCGGGCTCAATGAGCAGTTCTTC. Based on the CDR3 plus reference TRBV11-2 and TRBJ2-1, the full variable domain is EAGVAQSPRYKIIEKRQSVAFWCNPISGHATLYWYQQILGQGPKLLIQFQNNGVVDDSQLPKDRFSAERLKGVDSTLKIQPAKLEDSAVYLCASSPIGLNEQFFGPGTRLTVL.

The rearrangement uses TRBV4-3 and TRBJ2-2, with no clear D. Per germline, CDR1 LGHNA and CDR2 YSLEER. CDR3 length: 14 amino acids. Trimming shortened V by 0 bases and J by 2 bases, and 4 bases separated the two germline ends. CDR3 residues: CASSQDFNTGELFF. The CDR3 DNA reads TGCGCCAGCAGCCAAGATTTCAACACCGGGGAGCTGTTTTTT.

This chain's CDR3 is CASTTGAEAFF. The CDR3 DNA reads TGTGCCAGCACCACAGGGGCTGAAGCTTTCTTT. J is TRBJ1-1 and V is TRBV11-2; 7 nucleotides align to TRBD1. CDR1 SGHAT and CDR2 FQNNGV come from the germline V gene. This CDR3 is 11 amino acids long. The V and J ends lost 7 bases and 6 bases, in that order; junction bases with no gene match: 2. The whole variable domain, remainder taken from reference TRBV11-2 and TRBJ1-1, is EAGVAQSPRYKIIEKRQSVAFWCNPISGHATLYWYQQILGQGPKLLIQFQNNGVVDDSQLPKDRFSAERLKGVDSTLKIQPAKLEDSAVYLCASTTGAEAFFGQGTRLTVV.